A selection of T cell receptor beta chains follows, all from one sample in a study of spatial heterogeneity in lung cancer. A single record per CDR3 protein comes from TCRdb applying MiXCR to the 5' RACE reads. The repertoire holds 20,000 to 25,000 distinct CDR3 sequences, 15% to 20% seen once, with more than 30% in the top ten. This specimen consisted of lung tumor tissue, obtained at surgery. These receptors all come from a female donor with early-stage non-small cell lung cancer. Both conserved end residues are part of each CDR3. D genes are given only for firm matches. A clone size is listed for some rows: how often the clone was seen (once, few, many), or a class if it is expanded.

CDR3 length: 16; J gene: TRBJ2-2; clone size: many; D gene: .; V gene: TRBV7-3; CDR3 protein: CASSLIGGANTGELFF; CDR3 DNA: TGTGCCAGCAGCTTAATCGGCGGGGCGAACACCGGGGAGCTGTTTTTT
CDR3 length: 12; J gene: TRBJ2-1; clone size: few; D gene: .; V gene: TRBV28; CDR3 protein: CASRSYYNEQFF; CDR3 DNA: TGTGCCAGCAGATCATACTACAATGAGCAGTTCTTC
CDR3 length: 11; J gene: TRBJ2-1; clone size: .; D gene: .; V gene: TRBV29-1; CDR3 protein: CSVVWGPEQFF; CDR3 DNA: TGCAGCGTTGTCTGGGGCCCTGAGCAGTTCTTC
CDR3 length: 14; J gene: TRBJ1-4; clone size: few; D gene: .; V gene: TRBV16; CDR3 protein: CASSPVEVNEKLFF; CDR3 DNA: TGTGCCAGCAGCCCAGTCGAGGTTAATGAAAAACTGTTTTTT
CDR3 length: 16; J gene: TRBJ2-1; clone size: few; D gene: .; V gene: TRBV7-2; CDR3 protein: CASSLIAASSYNEQFF; CDR3 DNA: TGTGCCAGCAGCTTGATAGCGGCTAGCTCCTACAATGAGCAGTTCTTC
CDR3 length: 15; J gene: TRBJ1-1; clone size: many; D gene: .; V gene: TRBV6-5; CDR3 protein: CASSYGSGKSTEAFF; CDR3 DNA: TGTGCCAGCAGTTACGGGAGTGGGAAGTCCACTGAAGCTTTCTTT
CDR3 length: 12; J gene: TRBJ2-1; clone size: .; D gene: .; V gene: TRBV11-1; CDR3 protein: CASSRPVDEQFF; CDR3 DNA: TGTGCCAGCAGCCGGCCCGTCGATGAGCAGTTCTTC
CDR3 length: 13; J gene: TRBJ2-1; clone size: many; D gene: .; V gene: TRBV11-2; CDR3 protein: CASSNGRANEQFF; CDR3 DNA: TGTGCCAGCAGCAACGGTAGGGCGAATGAGCAGTTCTTC
CDR3 length: 15; J gene: TRBJ2-1; clone size: .; D gene: .; V gene: TRBV24-1; CDR3 protein: CATSETGPVYNEQFF; CDR3 DNA: TGTGCCACCAGTGAAACGGGACCCGTCTACAATGAGCAGTTCTTC
CDR3 length: 12; J gene: TRBJ1-2; clone size: many; D gene: .; V gene: TRBV6-5; CDR3 protein: CASTTANYGYTF; CDR3 DNA: TGTGCCAGCACTACGGCTAACTATGGCTACACCTTC
CDR3 length: 12; J gene: TRBJ2-7; clone size: .; D gene: .; V gene: TRBV6-6; CDR3 protein: CASSPDPYEQYF; CDR3 DNA: TGTGCCAGCAGCCCGGACCCCTACGAGCAGTACTTC
CDR3 length: 15; J gene: TRBJ2-1; clone size: few; D gene: .; V gene: TRBV20-1; CDR3 protein: CSAPDRTSSYNEQFF; CDR3 DNA: TGCAGTGCCCCTGACAGGACGAGCTCCTACAATGAGCAGTTCTTC